This T cell receptor (beta chain) was obtained from a study of T cells in Graves' hyperthyroidism and ophthalmopathy. Using RNA transcripts as the source, TCR beta CDR3 regions were amplified. Initially, a first-round RT-PCR of the TCR CDR3 employed the HTBI primer set. TCRdb reprocessed the multiplex PCR reads with MiXCR, giving one entry per CDR3 protein. This sample has around 660,000 distinct CDR3 sequences, with about 45% found just once. Trimming cost V 4 bases and J 6 bases, with 30 bases left between them. The CDR3 spans 19 residues. CDR1 and CDR2 from the germline V gene are SQVTM and ANQGSEA. This clonotype was counted between two and nine times. Clinical symptoms, serum thyroxine and TRAb, thyroid ultrasound and orbital computed tomography together formed the diagnostic basis.

This TCR was sampled from an adult man with Graves' disease, either hyperthyroidism or ophthalmopathy (not recorded which). The V gene is TRBV29-1, the J gene TRBJ2-2; D may be TRBD2 (6 bases). Sequenced: peripheral blood or thyroid tissue (not recorded which). In nucleotides, the CDR3 is TGCAGCGTTGGGGGGGTGACAGTGGGAGGCTCTGTCGCGTCCGGGGAGCTGTTTTTT. It yields the protein CSVGGVTVGGSVASGELFF.